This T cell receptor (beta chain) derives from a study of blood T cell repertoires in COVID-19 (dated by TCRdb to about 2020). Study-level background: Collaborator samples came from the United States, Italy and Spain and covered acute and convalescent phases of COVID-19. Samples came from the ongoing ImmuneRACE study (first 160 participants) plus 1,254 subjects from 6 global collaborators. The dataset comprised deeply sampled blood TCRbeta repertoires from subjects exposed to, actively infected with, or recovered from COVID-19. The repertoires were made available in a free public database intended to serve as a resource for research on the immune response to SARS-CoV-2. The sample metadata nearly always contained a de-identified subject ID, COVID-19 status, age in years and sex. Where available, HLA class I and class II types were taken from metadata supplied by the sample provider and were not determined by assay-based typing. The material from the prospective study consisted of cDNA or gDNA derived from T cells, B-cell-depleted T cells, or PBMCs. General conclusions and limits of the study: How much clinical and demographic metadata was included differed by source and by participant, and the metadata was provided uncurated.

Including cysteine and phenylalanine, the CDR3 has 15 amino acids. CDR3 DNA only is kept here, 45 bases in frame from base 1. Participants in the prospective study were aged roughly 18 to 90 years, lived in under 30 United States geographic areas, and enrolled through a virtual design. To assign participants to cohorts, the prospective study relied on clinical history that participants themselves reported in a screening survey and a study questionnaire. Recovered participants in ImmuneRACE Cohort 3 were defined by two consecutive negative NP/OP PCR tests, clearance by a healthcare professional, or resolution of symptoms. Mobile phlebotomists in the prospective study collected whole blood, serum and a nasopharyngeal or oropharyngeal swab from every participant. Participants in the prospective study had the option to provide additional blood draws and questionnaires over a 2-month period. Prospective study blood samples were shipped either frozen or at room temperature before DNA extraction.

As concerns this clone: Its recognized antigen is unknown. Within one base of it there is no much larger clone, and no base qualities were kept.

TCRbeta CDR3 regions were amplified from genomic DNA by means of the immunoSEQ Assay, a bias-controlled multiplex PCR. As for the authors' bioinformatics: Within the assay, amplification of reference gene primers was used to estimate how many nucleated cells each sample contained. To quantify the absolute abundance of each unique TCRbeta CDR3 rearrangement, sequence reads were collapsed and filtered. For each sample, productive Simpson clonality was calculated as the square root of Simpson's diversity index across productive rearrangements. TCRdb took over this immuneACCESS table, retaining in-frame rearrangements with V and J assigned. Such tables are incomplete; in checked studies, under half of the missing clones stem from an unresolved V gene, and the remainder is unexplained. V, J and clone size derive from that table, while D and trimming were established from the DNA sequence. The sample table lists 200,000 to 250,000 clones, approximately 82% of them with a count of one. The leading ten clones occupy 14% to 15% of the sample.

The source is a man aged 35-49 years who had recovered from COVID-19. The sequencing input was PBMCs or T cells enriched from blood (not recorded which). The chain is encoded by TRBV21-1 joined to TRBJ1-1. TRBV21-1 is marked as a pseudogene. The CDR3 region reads CASTTERLRNTEAFF. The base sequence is TGTGCCAGCACCACCGAGAGGCTCAGGAACACTGAAGCTTTCTTT.